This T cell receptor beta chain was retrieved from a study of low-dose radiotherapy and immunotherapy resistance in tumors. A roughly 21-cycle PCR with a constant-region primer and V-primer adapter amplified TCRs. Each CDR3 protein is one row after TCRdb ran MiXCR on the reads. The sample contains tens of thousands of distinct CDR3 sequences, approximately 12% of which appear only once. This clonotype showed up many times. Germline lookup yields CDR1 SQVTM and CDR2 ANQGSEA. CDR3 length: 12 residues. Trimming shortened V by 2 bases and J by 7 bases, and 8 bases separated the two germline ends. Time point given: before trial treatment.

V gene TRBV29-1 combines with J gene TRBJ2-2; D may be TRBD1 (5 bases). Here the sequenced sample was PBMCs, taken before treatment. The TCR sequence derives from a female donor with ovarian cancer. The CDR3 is CSVERGYGELFF. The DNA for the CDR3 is TGCAGCGTTGAAAGGGGTTACGGGGAGCTGTTTTTT.